This TCR beta chain was obtained from a study of pediatric ulcerative colitis (dated by TCRdb to between 2018 and 2021). For the wider study: Among the ulcerative colitis patients, seven had pancolitis and two had left-sided colitis, and histology in every patient was consistent with ulcerative colitis. From fewer than ten newly diagnosed, treatment-naive pediatric ulcerative colitis patients and a few non-IBD control children, paired blood and rectal samples were collected. The Pediatric Ulcerative Colitis Activity Index classified a couple of patients as having mild disease, several as having moderate disease and three as having acute severe colitis. Results and caveats for the whole study, not just this receptor: Features of the rectal repertoire distinguished controls, mild-moderate colitis patients and acute severe colitis patients, and in acute severe colitis rectal diversity was lower because of clonal expansions. For technical reasons, the blood samples of two patients yielded substantially fewer templates, so those samples were excluded from the blood-rectal overlap analysis. Two rectal CDR3 clonotypes were found in every ulcerative colitis patient but in no control. Clonal overlap between a subject's own blood and rectum was significantly greater in ulcerative colitis patients than in controls, which suggests more T cell trafficking to inflamed tissue. Because repertoires came from total lymphocyte DNA, patterns in rare subsets such as regulatory T cells may not be reflected. The healthy control group was small, with only a few individuals.

Germline trimming: 4 bases from V, 2 bases from J; junction bases outside gene matches: 3. In the germline V gene, CDR1 corresponds to SGDLS and CDR2 to YYNGEE. The CDR3 has 14 amino acids, counting the end cysteine and phenylalanine. CDR3 DNA only is kept here, 42 bases in frame from base 1. For this clone: Its antigen remains undetermined. No much larger clonotype is one base removed from it; base qualities were not supplied.

Ulcerative colitis patients had received no immunosuppressive medication before the diagnostic colonoscopy. Blood was sampled at the same time as the colonoscopy. The Wizard kit (Promega) was used to extract genomic DNA from both blood and intestinal samples. Through the immunoSEQ TRB Survey service, multiplex V and J primers were used to amplify rearranged CDR3 beta regions from genomic DNA. Survey-level sequencing depth of up to 500,000 reads per sample was used to keep depth equal across samples. The libraries were purified, combined into pools and sequenced with Illumina technology. Under the source paper's analysis protocol: Productive clonality, sample overlap, pairwise scatters, CDR3 beta length, V/D/J gene usage and productiveness were assessed with immunoSEQ online tools. Calculated diversity was the number of unique rearrangements divided by total templates times 100; Shannon and Simpson indices were also computed. Principal component analysis used the R prcomp function and ggbiplot package on Z-score normalized data. Morisita's index was used to quantify the clonal overlap between blood and rectum within each subject. The source is immuneACCESS, and TCRdb retained only in-frame sequences with V and J called. Part of the clones is not carried over; for the studies checked, unresolved V genes explain less than half of this, and the remainder is unexplained. V and J calls and clone size are those listed in that table; D and trimming were worked out from the DNA. Here the sample has 12,000 to 15,000 clones; around 90% occur a single time. The leading ten clones occupy less than 1% of the sample.

The rearrangement joined TRBV9 to TRBJ1-2; a stretch of 9 junction bases matches TRBD1. The sample was blood. The sequence was obtained from a boy between 10 and 17 years old with moderate ulcerative colitis. This receptor has the CDR3 CASSIGTGNYGYTF. In nucleotides, the sequence is TGTGCCAGCAGCATCGGGACAGGGAACTATGGCTACACCTTC.